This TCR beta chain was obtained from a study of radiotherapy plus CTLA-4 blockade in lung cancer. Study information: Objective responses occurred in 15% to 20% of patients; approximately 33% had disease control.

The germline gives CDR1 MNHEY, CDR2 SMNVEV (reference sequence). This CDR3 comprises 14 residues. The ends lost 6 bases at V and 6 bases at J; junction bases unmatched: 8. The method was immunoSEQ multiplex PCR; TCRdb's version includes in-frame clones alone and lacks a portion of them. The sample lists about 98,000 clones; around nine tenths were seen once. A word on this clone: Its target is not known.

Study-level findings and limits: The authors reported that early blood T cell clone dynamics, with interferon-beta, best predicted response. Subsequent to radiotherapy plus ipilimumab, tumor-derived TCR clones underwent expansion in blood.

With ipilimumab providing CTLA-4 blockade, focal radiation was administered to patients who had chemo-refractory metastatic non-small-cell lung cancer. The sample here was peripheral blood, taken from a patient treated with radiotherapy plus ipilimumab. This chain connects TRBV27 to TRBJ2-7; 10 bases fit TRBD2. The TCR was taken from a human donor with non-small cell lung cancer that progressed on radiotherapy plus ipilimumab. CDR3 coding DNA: TGTGCCAGCAGCTCTAGCGGGAGTATTGCCGAGCAGTACTTC. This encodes CASSSSGSIAEQYF.